These 29 T cell receptor beta chains came from one sample sequenced in a study of blood T cell repertoires in COVID-19. This table comes from immunoSEQ multiplex PCR, and its TCRdb copy is limited to in-frame clones, with some not included. The sample carries 75,000 to 90,000 clones, 83% recorded once. The material sequenced was peripheral blood. Source of these receptors: a human donor in a cohort sampled during active COVID-19.

The chain couples TRBV29-1 to TRBJ2-7; no reliable D call. CDR1 and CDR2 (germline): SQVTM, ANQGSEA. CDR3 size: 13 residues. Trimming stripped 4 bases from V and 0 bases from J, with 10 bases between. CDR3 sequence: CSVVSPSSYEQYF. The CDR3 DNA sequence: TGCAGCGTTGTCTCACCGAGCTCCTACGAGCAGTACTTC.

The table lists this clone with a few counts. The V gene is TRBV28, the J gene TRBJ1-4, with unresolved D. Germline V gene data show CDR1 as MDHEN and CDR2 as SYDVKM. The V end was cut by 1 base, the J end by 7 bases, with 19 bases between. The CDR3 covers 17 residues. The CDR3 is CASSLFRGGWYGEKLFF. In nucleotides, the CDR3 is TGTGCCAGCAGTTTATTTCGGGGAGGGTGGTACGGTGAAAAACTGTTTTTT.

V usage is TRBV28 and J usage is TRBJ2-3, with 7 positions matching TRBD1. The CDR3 runs 13 residues. V was pared by 5 bases and J by 4 bases, with 3 bases of the junction left unmatched. The V gene's germline CDR1 is MDHEN and CDR2 SYDVKM. For the CDR3, the DNA is TGTGCCAGCAGTAGCCAGGGGGCAGATACGCAGTATTTT. It yields the protein CASSSQGADTQYF.

This chain connects TRBV5-4 to TRBJ2-2, with TRBD1 matching 10 bases. Looked up from germline, CDR1 is SGHNT and CDR2 is YYREEE (reference sequence). This CDR3 contains 16 residues. The ends lost 1 base at V and 6 bases at J; junction bases unmatched: 6. CDR3 protein: CASSLWGTGDAGELFF. CDR3 nucleotide sequence: TGTGCCAGCAGCTTGTGGGGGACAGGGGATGCCGGGGAGCTGTTTTTT.

The chain employs TRBV3-1 (or the pseudogene TRBV3-2) and TRBJ2-3; D unclear. V lost 4 bases to trimming and J lost 1 base, with 12 bases between them. The CDR3 is made up of 15 amino acids. Germline CDR1 is LGHDT and CDR2 is YNNKEL (reference sequence). In nucleotides, the CDR3 is TGTGCCAGCAGCCGAGTCACCAGCGGCACAGATACGCAGTATTTT. Translated: CASSRVTSGTDTQYF.

The V gene is TRBV19, the J gene TRBJ1-5; 11 bases match TRBD1. This CDR3 is built from 17 residues. Germline V gene data show CDR1 as LNHDA and CDR2 as SQIVND (reference sequence). V was pared by 5 bases and J by 6 bases, with 12 bases of the junction left unmatched. DNA of the CDR3: TGTGCCAGTAGTGCTTCTTTTCGGACAGGGGGCTTTCAGCCCCAGCATTTT. Translation gives CASSASFRTGGFQPQHF.

The chain joins TRBV11-3 to TRBJ2-7; 8 nucleotides line up with TRBD1. V shed 5 bases and J 3 bases; nucleotides not matched to a gene: 6. The germline V gene has CDR1 SGHNT and CDR2 YENEEA. The CDR3 runs 14 residues. The CDR3 DNA reads TGTGCCAGCAGCCCTACAGGGGGAGTCTACGAGCAGTACTTC. Encoded protein: CASSPTGGVYEQYF. The full variable domain, with the rest looked up from reference TRBV11-3 and TRBJ2-7, is EAGVVQSPRYKIIEKKQPVAFWCNPISGHNTLYWYLQNLGQGPELLIRYENEEAVDDSQLPKDRFSAERLKGVDSTLKIQPAELGDSAVYLCASSPTGGVYEQYFGPGTRLTVT.

This clone was found once. The V gene is TRBV19, the J gene TRBJ2-3, with 10 bases aligning to TRBD1. V was pared by 6 bases and J by 0 bases, with 3 bases of the junction left unmatched. The CDR3 length is 15 residues. Germline CDR1 is LNHDA and CDR2 is SQIVND (reference sequence). The CDR3 bases are TGTGCCAGTAGCATGGACAGGGGGAGCACAGATACGCAGTATTTT. Amino acids: CASSMDRGSTDTQYF.

V usage is TRBV6-5 and J usage is TRBJ2-7, with 9 bases lining up with TRBD2. The length of the CDR3 is 15 residues. Losses at the gene ends were 0 bases for V and 6 bases for J; bases not matched to a gene: 6. Germline V gene data show CDR1 as MNHEY and CDR2 as SVGAGI. The CDR3 bases are TGTGCCAGCAGTTACTCGCTAGCGGGGAGGCTCGAGCAGTACTTC. This codes for CASSYSLAGRLEQYF.

The V call is TRBV7-2, the J call TRBJ2-7; 9 bases are shared with TRBD2. Per the germline V gene, CDR1 is SGHTA and CDR2 is FQGNSA. V shed 7 bases and J 5 bases; nucleotides not matched to a gene: 9. The CDR3 is made up of 14 amino acids. Here the CDR3 DNA reads TGTGCCAGCACTTCTGGTTTAGCGGGGGACGAGCAGTACTTC. Translating it yields CASTSGLAGDEQYF.

Only a few counts were recorded for this clone. This sample includes further DNA sequences coding for the same CDR3. The gene calls are TRBV5-1 and TRBJ1-6, with 8 bases identical to TRBD1. J lost 7 bases, V lost 4 bases, and 4 bases had no gene match. In germline, CDR1 is SGHRS, CDR2 YFSETQ. This CDR3 is built from 14 residues. The CDR3 spells CASSLGQGNSPLHF. The DNA of the CDR3 is TGCGCCAGCAGCCTAGGACAGGGAAATTCACCCCTCCACTTT. Looking up the rest from reference TRBV5-1 and TRBJ1-6 gives the full variable domain: KAGVTQTPRYLIKTRGQQVTLSCSPISGHRSVSWYQQTPGQGLQFLFEYFSETQRNKGNFPGRFSGRQFSNSRSEMNVSTLELGDSALYLCASSLGQGNSPLHFGNGTRLTVT.

The chain carries TRBV24-1 and TRBJ2-3, with D possibly being TRBD1 (5 bases). The germline V gene has CDR1 KGHDR and CDR2 SFDVKD. V was cut by 4 bases and J by 1 base, with 8 bases left in between. The CDR3 is 14 amino acids. Written as DNA, the CDR3 is TGTGCCACCAGTGACCCGACAGGCACAGATACGCAGTATTTT. Amino acids: CATSDPTGTDTQYF.

The gene calls are TRBV4-1 and TRBJ2-3, with TRBD1 matching 8 bases. The CDR3 is made up of 15 amino acids. V trimming: 3 bases; J trimming: 4 bases; junction bases outside the gene matches: 6. Per the germline V gene, CDR1 is MGHRA and CDR2 is YSYEKL. The CDR3 here is CASSHPGQGSDTQYF. The CDR3, as DNA: TGCGCCAGCAGCCACCCCGGACAGGGCTCAGATACGCAGTATTTT.

The rearrangement links TRBV24-1 to TRBJ2-2, with unresolved D. The CDR3 runs to 15 residues. Germline CDR1 and CDR2: KGHDR and SFDVKD. The ends were cut back, 3 bases at V and 0 bases at J, with 7 bases in the middle. The CDR3 nucleotides read TGTGCCACCAGTGATCCTCGTTCGAACACCGGGGAGCTGTTTTTT. Protein: CATSDPRSNTGELFF.

This clone was counted only a few times. The rearrangement uses TRBV27 and TRBJ2-7; D remains ambiguous. V lost 6 bases and J lost 0, with 9 bases in between. This CDR3 is 13 amino acids long. Germline CDR1 is MNHEY and CDR2 is SMNVEV (reference sequence). The CDR3 here is CASRPAASYEQYF. The CDR3 bases are TGTGCCAGCAGACCGGCGGCCTCCTACGAGCAGTACTTC.

This clone has more than one count but fewer than ten. This chain connects TRBV7-9 to TRBJ1-3, with D hard to call. Trimming removed 5 bases at V and 1 base at J, with 18 bases between. The CDR3 contains 17 residues. Per germline, CDR1 SEHNR and CDR2 FQNEAQ (reference sequence). The CDR3 DNA follows: TGTGCCAGCAGCACTAATAGTTTTGCAGTGTCTGGAAACACCATATATTTT. Protein product: CASSTNSFAVSGNTIYF.

The V and J genes are TRBV18 and TRBJ2-7; TRBD1 aligns across 9 bases. CDR3 length: 14 residues. Losses at the gene ends were 3 bases for V and 3 bases for J; bases not matched to a gene: 3. From germline, CDR1 is KGHSH and CDR2 LQKENI. For the CDR3, the DNA is TGTGCCAGCTCACCTTCGACAGGGGGCTACGAGCAGTACTTC. Encoded protein: CASSPSTGGYEQYF.

V usage is TRBV2 and J usage is TRBJ1-3; D remains ambiguous. Germline values: CDR1 SNHLY, CDR2 FYNNEI. V was pared by 5 bases and J by 0 bases, with 8 bases between. The CDR3 is 14 residues long. The CDR3 sequence: CASSLGNSGNTIYF. In DNA, the CDR3 is TGTGCCAGCAGTCTCGGGAACTCTGGAAACACCATATATTTT.

This chain joins TRBV5-4 and TRBJ2-5; 7 nucleotides match TRBD1. Germline V CDR1 and CDR2: SGHNT, YYREEE (reference sequence). The CDR3 is 15 amino acids. V shed 5 bases and J 2 bases; nucleotides not matched to a gene: 9. The CDR3 sequence is CASSRDSGQQETQYF. The CDR3 DNA follows: TGTGCCAGCAGTCGGGACAGCGGACAGCAAGAGACCCAGTACTTC.

The chain employs TRBV3-1 (or the pseudogene TRBV3-2) and TRBJ2-3; 7 bases are a match to TRBD2. Per germline, CDR1 LGHDT and CDR2 YNNKEL (reference sequence). The CDR3 is made up of 12 amino acids. The V gene end was trimmed by 1 base and the J gene end by 8 bases; junction bases not matched to a gene: 0. The CDR3 loop is CASSQGGGTQYF. CDR3 bases: TGTGCCAGCAGCCAAGGGGGGGGTACGCAGTATTTT.

The CDR3 is CASSPLLVANEKLFF. For the CDR3, the DNA is TGTGCCAGCAGCCCCCTTTTAGTCGCTAATGAAAAACTGTTTTTT. V is TRBV7-2 and J is TRBJ1-4, with unresolved D. V shed 5 bases and J shed 3 bases, with 13 bases lying between them. Germline CDR1 reads SGHTA; CDR2 reads FQGNSA. CDR3 length equals 15 residues.

The chain couples TRBV5-1 to TRBJ1-2; D gene uncertain. CDR1 is SGHRS, CDR2 YFSETQ, per germline. The V end was cut by 4 bases, the J end by 4 bases, with 17 bases between. The CDR3 covers 15 residues. The CDR3 bases are TGCGCCAGCAGCGGCGGGTCGACATCCCCCTATGGCTACACCTTC. Its translation: CASSGGSTSPYGYTF.

This clone was picked up one time. The chain has TRBV15 and TRBJ2-3, with TRBD2 as a possible D gene (5 bases). In germline, CDR1 is LNHNV, CDR2 YYDKDF (reference sequence). Deletions cut 1 base from V and 0 bases from J, with 5 bases between. CDR3 size: 14 residues. CDR3 sequence (DNA): TGTGCCACCAGCAGAGCGGGGAGCACAGATACGCAGTATTTT. Amino acids: CATSRAGSTDTQYF.

V usage is TRBV7-3 and J usage is TRBJ2-1, with TRBD1 identical over 10 bases. V shed 5 bases, J shed 3 bases, and the junction held 7 bases outside the gene matches. The length of the CDR3 is 16 residues. CDR1 and CDR2 (germline): SGHTA, FQGTGA. The CDR3, as DNA: TGTGCCAGCAGCATTCGACAGGGGGCGGGCTACAATGAGCAGTTCTTC. Residues: CASSIRQGAGYNEQFF.

The chain links TRBV12-3 or TRBV12-4 to TRBJ1-2; D call uncertain. CDR3 length equals 13 residues. V lost 2 bases and J 4 bases, leaving 8 bases between the germline ends. The CDR3 sequence: CASSLRGSYGYTF. CDR3 DNA: TGTGCCAGCAGTTTAAGAGGGAGCTATGGCTACACCTTC.

The chain employs TRBV11-2 and TRBJ1-2; 7 positions agree with TRBD1. The CDR3 extends over 14 amino acids. Germline trimming cut 1 base from V and 8 bases from J; bases unmatched to any gene: 7. The germline V gene has CDR1 SGHAT and CDR2 FQNNGV. As DNA, the CDR3 is TGTGCCAGCAGCTTAGCGACAGGGTTGCGGGGCTACACCTTC. This codes for CASSLATGLRGYTF.

This rearrangement joins TRBV5-5 to TRBJ2-1, with 12 positions matching TRBD2. This CDR3 spans 19 amino acids. Unmatched junction bases numbered 9, after V lost 0 bases and J lost 2 bases. Germline values: CDR1 SGHKS, CDR2 YYEKEE (reference sequence). The CDR3 DNA sequence: TGTGCCAGCAGCTTGGCTGCTAGCGGGAGGGAATCACCCTACAATGAGCAGTTCTTC. It translates to CASSLAASGRESPYNEQFF. The complete variable domain, with remaining parts taken from reference TRBV5-5 and TRBJ2-1, reads DAGVTQSPTHLIKTRGQQVTLRCSPISGHKSVSWYQQVLGQGPQFIFQYYEKEERGRGNFPDRFSARQFPNYSSELNVNALLLGDSALYLCASSLAASGRESPYNEQFFGPGTRLTVL.

The V and J genes are TRBV7-9 and TRBJ1-3, with D perhaps TRBD1 (6 bases). V dropped 5 bases and J dropped 4 bases, with 15 bases sitting between them. The CDR3 consists of 15 residues. Germline V lookup: CDR1 SEHNR, CDR2 FQNEAQ (reference sequence). CDR3 nucleotides: TGTGCCAGCAGCCCACCAACAGGGAGCGGAAACACCATATATTTT. Amino acids: CASSPPTGSGNTIYF.

This clone has more than one count but fewer than ten. J is TRBJ1-1 and V is TRBV9, with 7 bases aligning to TRBD1. Germline assignment: CDR1 SGDLS and CDR2 YYNGEE. The CDR3 runs 15 residues. V was clipped by 3 bases and J by 1 base; unmatched bases: 6. The CDR3 region is CASSADRDANTEAFF. The CDR3 DNA follows: TGTGCCAGCAGCGCAGACAGGGATGCGAACACTGAAGCTTTCTTT.